Each of the 21 T cell receptor beta chains below was sequenced from the same sample in a study of T cell repertoires in cytomegalovirus infection. These receptors' antigens are unknown. TCRdb itself ran the reads through MiXCR, one entry per CDR3 protein. The sample carries 45,000 to 75,000 distinct CDR3 sequences, 25% to 40% recorded once. Sequenced input: PBMCs, sequenced either directly or after in vitro stimulation (not recorded which). These receptors were obtained from a human donor in good health (CMV status not recorded). Some clones in this sample may be carry-over from other donors' samples.

The J gene is TRBJ2-7, the V gene TRBV30; 12 nucleotides match TRBD1. This CDR3 region has 14 residues. Germline V gives CDR1 GTSNPN, CDR2 SVGIG (reference sequence). J lost 4 bases, V lost 3 bases, and 4 bases had no gene match. Here the CDR3 DNA reads TGTGCCTGGAGCAGGGACAGGGGGCGGTACGAGCAGTACTTC. This translates into CAWSRDRGRYEQYF.

V usage is TRBV5-4 and J usage is TRBJ2-7, with D possibly being TRBD1 or TRBD2 (5 bases each). V was shortened by 0 bases and J by 9 bases, with 13 bases between the two germline ends. The CDR3 sequence is 13 residues long. The germline gives CDR1 SGHNT, CDR2 YYREEE (reference sequence). The CDR3 sequence: CASSLDRGAGQYF. CDR3 bases: TGTGCCAGCAGCTTGGATCGGGGCGCGGGGCAGTACTTC.

This clonotype was observed at least ten times. The genes are TRBV7-8 and TRBJ1-1; 7 bases are shared with TRBD1. The CDR3 loop spans 15 amino acids. From germline, CDR1 is SGHVS and CDR2 FQNEAQ. V lost 5 bases and J lost 0; bases outside the gene matches: 6. The CDR3 reads CASSLQGQMNTEAFF. DNA for the CDR3: TGTGCCAGCAGCCTGCAGGGACAGATGAACACTGAAGCTTTCTTT. Full variable domain (remainder filled in from reference TRBV7-8 and TRBJ1-1): GAGVSQSPRYKVAKRGQDVALRCDPISGHVSLFWYQQALGQGPEFLTYFQNEAQLDKSGLPSDRFFAERPEGSVSTLKIQRTQQEDSAVYLCASSLQGQMNTEAFFGQGTRLTVV.

The count of this clonotype is one. The V call is TRBV12-3 or TRBV12-4, the J call TRBJ2-5; 7 positions agree with TRBD2. The CDR3 totals 13 residues. The J segment lost 5 bases and the V segment lost 6 bases, leaving 6 bases of the junction unmatched. The DNA for the CDR3 is TGTGCCAGCAGCCGAGCGGGAAGGGAGACCCAGTACTTC. Amino acid sequence: CASSRAGRETQYF.

In its sample, this clonotype was seen a few times. The chain carries TRBV5-1 and TRBJ2-3, with D perhaps TRBD2 (6 bases). Germline V gives CDR1 SGHRS, CDR2 YFSETQ. Trimming pared 4 bases from V and 5 bases from J, leaving 17 bases between. The CDR3 extends over 15 amino acids. The CDR3 loop reads CASSPPGVLKDTQYF. CDR3 nucleotide sequence: TGCGCCAGCAGCCCTCCGGGAGTTCTTAAAGATACGCAGTATTTT.

The gene calls are TRBV6-2 or TRBV6-3 and TRBJ2-5; D uncertain. V was clipped by 8 bases and J by 4 bases, with 11 bases between them. Germline CDR1 and CDR2: MNHEY and SVGEGT. This CDR3 spans 12 amino acids. The DNA for the CDR3 is TGTGCCAGCCAGAGGTGGGGAGAGACCCAGTACTTC. It translates to CASQRWGETQYF.

Many counts were recorded for this clonotype. The J gene is TRBJ2-5, the V gene TRBV7-6; a weak D match, TRBD2 (6 bases). Germline CDR1 SGHVS, CDR2 FNYEAQ. The CDR3 is made up of 15 amino acids. V gave up 5 bases and J gave up 3 bases, with 16 bases separating them. Written as DNA, the CDR3 is TGTGCCAGCAGCCCCCGGGACTTCTATAAAGAGACCCAGTACTTC. This encodes CASSPRDFYKETQYF.

The chain is built from TRBV24-1 and TRBJ2-3; no clear D. The germline gives CDR1 KGHDR, CDR2 SFDVKD. The CDR3 runs 16 residues. Trimming pared 5 bases from V and 0 bases from J, leaving 14 bases between. CDR3 loop: CATSGGMDSSTDTQYF. CDR3 in DNA: TGTGCCACCAGTGGAGGTATGGATTCTAGCACAGATACGCAGTATTTT.

This clonotype occurred many times. The rearrangement links TRBV7-8 to TRBJ2-3, with 8 positions matching TRBD1. The CDR3 sequence is 15 residues long. V lost 3 bases, J lost 3 bases, and 5 bases stayed unmatched. Germline assignment: CDR1 SGHVS and CDR2 FQNEAQ. In nucleotides, the CDR3 is TGTGCCAGCAGCTTCAGGGGGCGCCTAACAGATACGCAGTATTTT. This codes for CASSFRGRLTDTQYF.

CDR3 region: CASRQGYGYEQYF. As DNA, the CDR3 is TGTGCCAGCAGGCAGGGCTATGGCTACGAGCAGTACTTC. This sequence joins TRBV2 and TRBJ2-7; a possible D gene is TRBD1 (5 bases). V lost 6 bases, J lost 3 bases, and 12 bases lay in between. The CDR3 consists of 13 residues. Germline CDR1 SNHLY, CDR2 FYNNEI.

This sequence joins TRBV28 and TRBJ2-7; perhaps TRBD1 as D (5 bases). The germline V gene encodes CDR1 MDHEN and CDR2 SYDVKM. The CDR3 consists of 14 residues. The ends were cut back, 5 bases at V and 5 bases at J, with 16 bases in the middle. CDR3 sequence: CASSPPQGGNEQYF. As DNA, the CDR3 is TGTGCCAGCAGTCCCCCCCAGGGTGGTAACGAGCAGTACTTC.

This clonotype turned up a few times. The chain links TRBV20-1 to TRBJ2-3; 9 bases align to TRBD2. Germline CDR1 and CDR2: DFQATT and SNEGSKA (reference sequence). V was pared by 3 bases and J by 4 bases, with 5 bases of the junction left unmatched. The CDR3 extends over 14 amino acids. The CDR3 nucleotides read TGCAGTGCTAGCGCTAGCGGGGACTCAGATACGCAGTATTTT. Encoded protein: CSASASGDSDTQYF.

The CDR3 spells CASSLSPTGNTEAFF. CDR3 nucleotide sequence: TGTGCCAGCAGCTTATCCCCAACTGGGAACACTGAAGCTTTCTTT. V is TRBV7-2 and J is TRBJ1-1; D gene ambiguous. This CDR3 contains 15 residues. The V gene lost 2 bases and the J gene lost 1 base, with 11 bases spanning the gap. Germline V gene lookup returns CDR1 SGHTA and CDR2 FQGNSA.

This clonotype was picked up a small number of times. This rearrangement joins TRBV15 to TRBJ2-4; 7 bases agree with TRBD1. Germline V gene data show CDR1 as LNHNV and CDR2 as YYDKDF (reference sequence). The V and J ends lost 5 bases and 13 bases, in that order; junction bases with no gene match: 11. The CDR3 contains 13 residues. CDR3 in amino acids: CATSDRAGANQYF. CDR3 DNA sequence: TGTGCCACCAGCGACAGGGCAGGGGCTAACCAGTACTTC.

This clonotype appeared many times. This chain uses TRBV7-2 with TRBJ1-6, with D uncertain. This CDR3 contains 12 residues. The germline CDR1 and CDR2 sequences are SGHTA and FQGNSA. V lost 5 bases and J 18 bases, leaving 17 bases between the germline ends. The CDR3: CASSLPGTGSHF. CDR3 DNA: TGTGCCAGCAGCCTCCCGGGCACCGGGTCCCACTTT.

The V and J genes are TRBV18 and TRBJ1-1; 9 nucleotides align to TRBD1. CDR1 is KGHSH and CDR2 is LQKENI in the germline V gene. The CDR3 contains 17 residues. V lost 2 bases, J lost 1 base, and 8 bases stayed unmatched. The CDR3 coding sequence is TGTGCCAGCTCACCAGCGGGGACAGGGTGGCAGAACACTGAAGCTTTCTTT. This encodes CASSPAGTGWQNTEAFF. The entire variable domain, with the rest obtained from reference TRBV18 and TRBJ1-1, is as follows: NAGVMQNPRHLVRRRGQEARLRCSPMKGHSHVYWYRQLPEEGLKFMVYLQKENIIDESGMPKERFSAEFPKEGPSILRIQQVVRGDSAAYFCASSPAGTGWQNTEAFFGQGTRLTVV.

The chain joins TRBV12-5 to TRBJ2-5; weak D call: TRBD2 (5 bases). The germline V and J ends were trimmed by 3 bases and 4 bases, with 12 bases remaining between them. There are 14 residues in the CDR3. CDR1 LGHNT and CDR2 FRNRAP come from the germline V gene. In DNA form, the CDR3 reads TGTGCTAGTGGTTTAGGGAACAGCGGAGAGACCCAGTACTTC. Its protein is CASGLGNSGETQYF.

V and J are TRBV28 and TRBJ2-7, with D possibly matching TRBD2 (5 bases). Germline V gene data show CDR1 as MDHEN and CDR2 as SYDVKM. V lost 3 bases and J 6 bases, leaving 21 bases between the germline ends. This CDR3 comprises 16 residues. The CDR3 here is CASSFSLSSLYCEQYF. The CDR3 nucleotides are TGTGCCAGCAGTTTCTCCCTCTCTAGCCTTTACTGCGAGCAGTACTTC.

This clonotype was detected many times. CDR3 sequence reads: CASSLEDRRKAEAFF. The CDR3 DNA follows: TGTGCCAGCAGCTTAGAGGACAGAAGGAAGGCTGAAGCTTTCTTT. This rearrangement joins TRBV7-9 to TRBJ1-1; TRBD1 is a possible D gene (6 bases). The length of the CDR3 is 15 residues. Trimming left V 1 base short and J 6 bases short, with 15 bases between. Germline CDR1 and CDR2: SEHNR and FQNEAQ (reference sequence).

This clonotype appeared a few times. The gene calls are TRBV11-2 and TRBJ2-7, with 8 bases that match TRBD2. The germline gives CDR1 SGHAT, CDR2 FQNNGV. This CDR3 is built from 15 residues. The trim removed 4 bases at V and 6 bases at J, leaving 11 bases unmatched. The CDR3 protein is CASSSITGLAREQYF. The CDR3, as DNA: TGTGCCAGCAGCTCCATAACAGGACTAGCACGCGAGCAGTACTTC.

The chain has TRBV11-2 and TRBJ2-7, with 9 bases fitting TRBD2. Germline CDR1 SGHAT, CDR2 FQNNGV. Losses at the gene ends were 5 bases for V and 3 bases for J; bases not matched to a gene: 11. CDR3 length equals 16 residues. The CDR3 bases are TGTGCCAGCAGCGCTACGAGCGGTAGCGGGAGCTACGAGCAGTACTTC. Protein product: CASSATSGSGSYEQYF.